The rows below give T cell receptor beta chains drawn from one sample of a study of T-cell memory formation after mild COVID-19. TCRdb redid the calling of the 5' RACE reads with MiXCR, one entry per CDR3 protein. Of 430,000 or so distinct CDR3 sequences listed, approximately 23% are singletons. The sequenced sample was PBMCs or a T cell subset sorted from them (not recorded which). These TCRs come from an adult woman who had mild COVID-19 (a few samples of this study predate the infection). Cell type and time point are not known. Both conserved end residues are part of each CDR3. The order of the fields is J gene, D gene, V gene, clone size, CDR3 DNA, CDR3 protein. D genes are given only for firm matches. Expanded clones get a size class; other rows say once, few or many, or leave the size out.

>TRBJ1-1|TRBD1|TRBV18|NA
TGTGCCAGCTCACCTACGACAGGGTATGAAGCTTTCTTT
CASSPTTGYEAFF
>TRBJ1-5|NA|TRBV6-1|few
TGTGCCAGCAGTGGTGGTAGCGGGGCAAGCAATCAGCCCCAGCATTTT
CASSGGSGASNQPQHF
>TRBJ2-7|NA|TRBV20-1|NA
TGCAGTGCTAGGGCAGGGTTTCATTACGAGCAGTACTTC
CSARAGFHYEQYF
>TRBJ2-1|NA|TRBV13|NA
TGTGCCAGCAGCTTACTTTTTGCGGGGCACAATGCGCAGTTCTTC
CASSLLFAGHNAQFF
>TRBJ2-3|TRBD1|TRBV7-6|many
TGTGCCAGCAGCTTAGAAGGGGACAGGGGTTCAGATACGCAGTATTTT
CASSLEGDRGSDTQYF
>TRBJ1-5|NA|TRBV27|many
TGTGCCAGCAGTCCGGGGTCGGGGGGCAATCAGCCCCAGCATTTT
CASSPGSGGNQPQHF
>TRBJ2-1|NA|TRBV7-2|NA
TGTGCCAGCAGCTTATGGGCTAGCGAGAGCTACAATGAGCAGTTCTTC
CASSLWASESYNEQFF
>TRBJ2-7|NA|TRBV4-2|NA
TGTGCCAGCAGCCAAGGGGACTTCGACGAGCAGTACTTC
CASSQGDFDEQYF
>TRBJ1-1|NA|TRBV6-5|few
TGTGCCAGCAGTTACAGGGCCGAGGCTGAAGCTTTCTTT
CASSYRAEAEAFF
>TRBJ1-5|NA|TRBV24-1|few
TGTGCCACCAGTGAAGGAGGGACAAACAATCAGCCCCAGCATTTT
CATSEGGTNNQPQHF
>TRBJ2-4|NA|TRBV15|NA
TGTGCCACCAGCACCCCGGAACGAGGTCACATTCAGTACTTC
CATSTPERGHIQYF
>TRBJ2-7|NA|TRBV7-2|few
TGTGCCAGCAGCAACAGCCCCGGAGTCTACGAGCAGTACTTC
CASSNSPGVYEQYF
>TRBJ2-3|NA|TRBV7-2|NA
TGTGCCAGCAGCTTAGAGCGGGTCAGGGTTGGAGATACGCAGTATTTT
CASSLERVRVGDTQYF
>TRBJ1-6|NA|TRBV5-1|few
TGCGCCAGCAGCTTGGATCAGGCAGGGGCATATAATTCACCCCTCCACTTT
CASSLDQAGAYNSPLHF
>TRBJ1-6|NA|TRBV11-2|few
TGTGCCAGCAGCTTAGCCGGAGGGTATAATTCACCCCTCCACTTT
CASSLAGGYNSPLHF
>TRBJ2-3|TRBD2|TRBV10-3|few
TGTGCCATCAGAAACCCAGCGGGAGTGATCGCTGGCACAGATACGCAGTATTTT
CAIRNPAGVIAGTDTQYF
>TRBJ1-5|TRBD1|TRBV10-3|few
TGTGCCATCAGAGCCGGGACAGGGGGCAACAATCAGCCCCAGCATTTT
CAIRAGTGGNNQPQHF
>TRBJ2-1|TRBD2|TRBV7-9|NA
TGTGCCAGCAGCTTAGTCCTTCCGGGGGGCAATGAGCAGTTCTTC
CASSLVLPGGNEQFF
>TRBJ2-7|NA|TRBV20-1|once
TGCAGTGCTAGAGGGACCTACGAGCAGTACTTC
CSARGTYEQYF
>TRBJ2-1|TRBD2|TRBV27|few
TGTGCCAGCAGTCTCCAAGCGGGAGGGCCTTTCTCAAGCTCCTACAATGAGCAGTTCTTC
CASSLQAGGPFSSSYNEQFF
>TRBJ1-2|NA|TRBV7-9|few
TGTGCCAGCAGCTTAGAACGGGGATTTAACTATGGCTACACCTTC
CASSLERGFNYGYTF
>TRBJ2-3|TRBD2|TRBV15|few
TGTGCCACCAGCAGAACCCGGGGGGGTTATACAGATACGCAGTATTTT
CATSRTRGGYTDTQYF
>TRBJ2-7|TRBD1|TRBV27|many
TGTGCCAGCAGTTCCCCGGGACAGGGGGCTTGGGAGCAGTACTTC
CASSSPGQGAWEQYF
>TRBJ1-5|NA|TRBV2|NA
TGTGCCAGCAGTGGACAGCTCGGCAGCAATCAGCCCCAGCATTTT
CASSGQLGSNQPQHF
>TRBJ2-1|TRBD1|TRBV24-1|NA
TGTGCCACCAGTGCAGAAGAGGGGGCCTGGGAGCAGTTCTTC
CATSAEEGAWEQFF
>TRBJ1-2|NA|TRBV5-6|few
TGTGCCAGCAGACCGCAGGTTGTCTATGGCTACACCTTC
CASRPQVVYGYTF
>TRBJ2-1|NA|TRBV7-9|many
TGTGCCAGCAGCAAGAGCGCCCTCTACAATGAGCAGTTCTTC
CASSKSALYNEQFF
>TRBJ1-1|NA|TRBV18|NA
TGTGCCAGCTTTAGATCGATGATGTACAACACTGAAGCTTTCTTT
CASFRSMMYNTEAFF
>TRBJ2-3|NA|TRBV7-9|few
TGTGCCAGCAGCTGGGGGTGGGATACGCAGTATTTT
CASSWGWDTQYF
>TRBJ2-7|NA|TRBV5-1|NA
TGCGCCAGCAGCAGCACCGGGACTCCAAGCTCCTACGAGCAGTACTTC
CASSSTGTPSSYEQYF
>TRBJ2-5|NA|TRBV12-3/TRBV12-4|NA
TGTGCCAGCAGGTCTTATGAGACCCAGTACTTC
CASRSYETQYF
>TRBJ1-3|NA|TRBV4-1|NA
TGCGCCAGCAGCCAAGATGTCGGCTCTGGAAACACCATATATTTT
CASSQDVGSGNTIYF
>TRBJ2-3|TRBD2|TRBV5-1|NA
TGCGCCAGCAGCACCGGACTAGCGGGAGTCACAGATACGCAGTATTTT
CASSTGLAGVTDTQYF
>TRBJ1-2|NA|TRBV4-1|NA
TGCGCCAGCAGCCAAGAAGGCGGGGGCCGTGGCTACACCTTC
CASSQEGGGRGYTF
>TRBJ1-1|NA|TRBV20-1|NA
TGCAGTGCTAGTTGGGTGGGAGCTTTCTTT
CSASWVGAFF
>TRBJ1-3|NA|TRBV20-1|few
TGCAGTGCCGGACCTCGATCTGGAAACACCATATATTTT
CSAGPRSGNTIYF
>TRBJ1-1|NA|TRBV20-1|few
TGCAGTGCTAGTCCAGGGAACACTGAAGCTTTCTTT
CSASPGNTEAFF
>TRBJ1-1|NA|TRBV7-9|NA
TGTGCCAGCAGCTTATCCGATGAAGCTTTCTTT
CASSLSDEAFF
>TRBJ2-3|TRBD1|TRBV7-8|few
TGTGCCAGCAGCGTGGGACAGGGGGATACGCAGTATTTT
CASSVGQGDTQYF
>TRBJ2-1|TRBD2|TRBV15|few
TGTGCCACCAGCAGAGCCGGACTAGCGGGGACCCCGGGGATATACAATGAGCAGTTCTTC
CATSRAGLAGTPGIYNEQFF
>TRBJ1-5|NA|TRBV5-6|NA
TGTGCCAGCAGCTTGAGGGCAGGGGTACGAAATCAGCCCCAGCATTTT
CASSLRAGVRNQPQHF
>TRBJ1-2|NA|TRBV19|NA
TGTGCCAGTAACGTAGGGGCCGGCCTCAACTATGGCTACACCTTC
CASNVGAGLNYGYTF
>TRBJ2-5|NA|TRBV6-2/TRBV6-3|many
TGTGCCAGCAGGAGGACCGGCGGGGAGACCCAGTACTTC
CASRRTGGETQYF
>TRBJ2-7|TRBD1|TRBV20-1|few
TGCAGTGCTAAGAGTGGGACAGGTGGGGTCTACGAGCAGTACTTC
CSAKSGTGGVYEQYF
>TRBJ1-1|NA|TRBV7-6|NA
TGTGCCAGCAGCTTAGACCTGGACGGCTTGGGGACTGAAGCTTTCTTT
CASSLDLDGLGTEAFF
>TRBJ2-3|NA|TRBV27|NA
TGTGCCAGCAGTTTATTGTATGGGCAGGTTAACACAGATACGCAGTATTTT
CASSLLYGQVNTDTQYF
>TRBJ2-7|NA|TRBV11-2|NA
TGTGCCAGCAGCTTAAACGGCGGGCTGTACGAGCAGTACTTC
CASSLNGGLYEQYF
>TRBJ2-1|TRBD1|TRBV5-1|NA
TGCGCCAGCAGCTTCCAACGCTCGGACAGGCGGTTCTTC
CASSFQRSDRRFF
>TRBJ2-2|NA|TRBV5-1|NA
TGCGCCAGCAGTAAGGGACCCACCGGGGAGCTGTTTTTT
CASSKGPTGELFF
>TRBJ1-5|NA|TRBV29-1|NA
TGCAGCGTTGCCGGGGGGAACAATCAGCCCCAGCATTTT
CSVAGGNNQPQHF
>TRBJ2-2|NA|TRBV29-1|NA
TGCAGCGTCGGGCCCAGGGGGGGGACCGGGGAGCTGTTTTTT
CSVGPRGGTGELFF
>TRBJ1-5|TRBD1|TRBV6-2/TRBV6-3|NA
TGTGCCAGCAGTTACTTCGACAGGGGAGACCAGCCCCAGCATTTT
CASSYFDRGDQPQHF
>TRBJ2-3|NA|TRBV27|few
TGTGCCAGCAGTGCCGGACTGATCACTAGCACAGATACGCAGTATTTT
CASSAGLITSTDTQYF
>TRBJ2-4|TRBD2|TRBV7-9|NA
TGTGCCAGCAGCTTTGGACTAGCATCAGCCAAAAACATTCAGTACTTC
CASSFGLASAKNIQYF